This entry lists 9 T cell receptor beta chains sequenced from one sample in a study of T cells in women clearing cervical HPV infection. Measured with immunoSEQ multiplex PCR; TCRdb has only the in-frame clones, and not every one. Its clone listing holds about 31,000 clones. The sequencing input was blood buffy coat. Receptors were obtained from a woman between 18 and 69 years old with a cervical HPV16 infection that either progressed to CIN3+ or cleared (not recorded which).

With regard to this clone: The read ends 3 residues before the CDR3 terminus; that terminus is restored from the germline J gene. The chain combines TRBV20-1 with TRBJ2-5; D tentatively fits TRBD1 or TRBD2 (5 bases each). CDR3 length: 12 amino acids. Trimming shortened V by 4 bases and J by 3 bases, and 9 bases separated the two germline ends. The germline V gene encodes CDR1 DFQATT and CDR2 SNEGSKA (reference sequence). This CDR3 is CSAMRGEETQYF. CDR3 DNA, as far as it was read: TGCAGTGCTATGAGAGGGGAAGAGACC.

With regard to this clone: The read ends 3 residues shy of where the CDR3 ends; the end is completed using the germline J gene. The rearrangement uses TRBV11-2 and TRBJ2-7; unclear D gene. CDR3 length equals 11 residues. Germline V CDR1 and CDR2: SGHAT, FQNNGV. V gave up 8 bases and J gave up 5 bases, with 10 bases separating them. CDR3 bases read: TGTGCCAGCCGAGAGAAGCACGAG. This gives the protein CASREKHE. The CDR3 in its entirety is CASREKHEQYF.

Incomplete CDR3 DNA: TGCAGTGCTAGGGGCCGATACTCCTACGAG. Translated, it gives CSARGRYSYE. The full CDR3 protein reads CSARGRYSYEQYF. V gene TRBV20-1 combines with J gene TRBJ2-7; D gene uncertain. The CDR3 end lies 3 residues beyond the end of the read and is filled in from the germline J gene. V lost 3 bases to trimming and J lost 0 bases, with 9 bases between them. CDR1 DFQATT and CDR2 SNEGSKA come from the germline V gene (reference sequence). The CDR3 loop spans 13 amino acids.

For this clone: The missing CDR3 end, 3 residues past where the read stops, is filled in from the germline J gene. The chain links TRBV29-1 to TRBJ1-2; weak D call: TRBD1 (5 bases). The CDR3 is 12 amino acids. The germline V gene has CDR1 SQVTM and CDR2 ANQGSEA. The CDR3 bases that were read are TGCAGCGTTGATACAGGAGGAAGCGGC. Translating gives CSVDTGGSG. The CDR3 in full is CSVDTGGSGYTF.

A word on this clone: The CDR3 end lies 3 residues beyond the end of the read and is filled in from the germline J gene. This chain links TRBV2 with TRBJ1-2; TRBD1 might be the D (6 bases). V was trimmed by 8 bases and J by 2 bases, leaving 15 bases between them. In germline, CDR1 is SNHLY, CDR2 FYNNEI. The CDR3 sequence is 14 residues long. The CDR3 is CASRPRDTNYGYTF. CDR3 bases read: TGTGCCAGCCGACCCCGGGACACCAACTATGGC. Full variable domain (missing parts from reference TRBV2 and TRBJ1-2): EPEVTQTPSHQVTQMGQEVILRCVPISNHLYFYWYRQILGQKVEFLVSFYNNEISEKSEIFDDQFSVERPDGSNFTLKIRSTKLEDSAMYFCASRPRDTNYGYTFGSGTRLTVV.

CDR3 bases read: TGTGCCAGCAGCAACACAGGGGGCAATAACAATGAC. Translated: CASSNTGGNNND. The whole CDR3 sequence is CASSNTGGNNNDYTF. The chain recombines TRBV7-2 with TRBJ1-2, with TRBD1 matching over 9 bases. Read coverage stops 3 residues before the CDR3 terminus; the germline J gene supplies the remainder. Germline CDR1 is SGHTA and CDR2 is FQGNSA. The length of the CDR3 is 15 residues.

The part of the CDR3 DNA that was read is TGTGCCAGCAGCCCTAGGACTAGCGGCTACAATGAG. Encoded protein: CASSPRTSGYNE. The entire CDR3 is CASSPRTSGYNEQFF. The chain joins TRBV6-4 to TRBJ2-1; 10 bases line up with TRBD2. The DNA ends 3 residues before the CDR3 does, and the rest of the CDR3 is filled in from the germline J gene. The CDR3 runs to 15 residues. The junction had 5 bases not matched to a gene; V was cut back by 6 bases and J by 3 bases. Per the germline V gene, CDR1 is MRHNA and CDR2 is SNTAGT.

Turning to this clone: The junction does not match germline at one end; this may be a read error. The CDR3 end is not reached by the read, which stops 3 residues before it; the germline J gene fills it in. The sample carries other DNA sequences with the same CDR3. This rearrangement joins TRBV19 to TRBJ1-3, with a tentative D call TRBD1 (6 bases). This CDR3 spans 16 amino acids. The V gene's germline CDR1 is LNHDA and CDR2 SQIVND (reference sequence). CDR3: CASRSQGTSSGNTIYF. The covered CDR3 bases are TGTGCCAGTAGATCCCAAGGGACATCCTCTGGAAACACA.

As for this clone: The DNA ends 3 residues before the CDR3 does, and the rest of the CDR3 is filled in from the germline J gene. The chain couples TRBV29-1 to TRBJ1-4; tentative D call: TRBD1 (6 bases). Trimming removed 7 bases from V and 8 bases from J, with 23 bases in between. The CDR3 extends over 15 amino acids. Per the germline V gene, CDR1 is SQVTM and CDR2 is ANQGSEA. The CDR3 DNA, read in part, is TGCAGCGCAGCCCTTCCAGGGAGAGGGGGAGAAAAA. It yields the protein CSAALPGRGGEK. In full, the CDR3 reads CSAALPGRGGEKLFF.